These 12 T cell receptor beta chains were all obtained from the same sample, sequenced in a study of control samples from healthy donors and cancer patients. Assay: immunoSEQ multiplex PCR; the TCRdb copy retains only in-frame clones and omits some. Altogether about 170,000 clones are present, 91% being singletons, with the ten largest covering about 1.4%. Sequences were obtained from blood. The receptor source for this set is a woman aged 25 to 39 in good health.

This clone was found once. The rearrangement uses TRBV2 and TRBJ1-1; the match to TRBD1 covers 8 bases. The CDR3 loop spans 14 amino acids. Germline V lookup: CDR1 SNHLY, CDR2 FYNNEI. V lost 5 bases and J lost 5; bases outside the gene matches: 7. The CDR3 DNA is TGTGCCAGCAGTCCAGGGGGCGGAGGTACTGAAGCTTTCTTT. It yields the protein CASSPGGGGTEAFF. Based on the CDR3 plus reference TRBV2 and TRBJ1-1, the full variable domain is EPEVTQTPSHQVTQMGQEVILRCVPISNHLYFYWYRQILGQKVEFLVSFYNNEISEKSEIFDDQFSVERPDGSNFTLKIRSTKLEDSAMYFCASSPGGGGTEAFFGQGTRLTVV.

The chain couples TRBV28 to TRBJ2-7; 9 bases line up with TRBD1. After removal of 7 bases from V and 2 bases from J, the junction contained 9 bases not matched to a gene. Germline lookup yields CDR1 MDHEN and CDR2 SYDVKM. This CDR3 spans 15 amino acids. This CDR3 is CASNPIGTGTYEQYF. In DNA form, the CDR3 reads TGTGCCAGCAACCCAATAGGGACAGGGACCTACGAGCAGTACTTC.

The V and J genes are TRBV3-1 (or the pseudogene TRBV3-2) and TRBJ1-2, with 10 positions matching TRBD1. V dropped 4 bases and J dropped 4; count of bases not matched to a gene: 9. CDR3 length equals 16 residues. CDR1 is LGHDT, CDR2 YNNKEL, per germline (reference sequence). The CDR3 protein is CASSPIRDRGIYGYTF. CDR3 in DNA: TGTGCCAGCAGCCCGATCCGGGACAGGGGTATCTATGGCTACACCTTC.

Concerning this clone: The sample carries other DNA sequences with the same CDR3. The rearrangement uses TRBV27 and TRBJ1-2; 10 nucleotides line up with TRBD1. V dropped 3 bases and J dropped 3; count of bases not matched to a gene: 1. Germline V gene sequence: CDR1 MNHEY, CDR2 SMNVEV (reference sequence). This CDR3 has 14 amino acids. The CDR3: CASSFGQGDYGYTF. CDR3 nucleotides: TGTGCCAGCAGTTTCGGACAGGGGGACTATGGCTACACCTTC.

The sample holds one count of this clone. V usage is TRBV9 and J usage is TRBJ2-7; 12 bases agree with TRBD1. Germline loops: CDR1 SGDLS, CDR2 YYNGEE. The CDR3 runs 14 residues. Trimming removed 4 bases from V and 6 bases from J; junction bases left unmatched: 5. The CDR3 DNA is TGTGCCAGCAGCCCCCGGGACAGGGGGCTCGAGCAGTACTTC. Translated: CASSPRDRGLEQYF.

For the CDR3, the DNA is TGTGCCACCAGCAGTGGGGGCCCTGAAGCTTTCTTT. Protein: CATSSGGPEAFF. The chain carries TRBV15 and TRBJ1-1, with D perhaps matching TRBD1 (6 bases). The CDR3 is 12 residues long. Germline V CDR1 and CDR2: LNHNV, YYDKDF (reference sequence). Trimming cost V 3 bases and J 6 bases, with 8 bases left between them. The full variable domain, with the rest looked up from reference TRBV15 and TRBJ1-1, is DAMVIQNPRYQVTQFGKPVTLSCSQTLNHNVMYWYQQKSSQAPKLLFHYYDKDFNNEADTPDNFQSRRPNTSFCFLDIRSPGLGDTAMYLCATSSGGPEAFFGQGTRLTVV.

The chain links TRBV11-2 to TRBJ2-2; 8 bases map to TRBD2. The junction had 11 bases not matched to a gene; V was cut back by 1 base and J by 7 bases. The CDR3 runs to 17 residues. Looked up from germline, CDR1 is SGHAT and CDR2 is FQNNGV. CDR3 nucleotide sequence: TGTGCCAGCAGCTTAGGGGGACTAGGTCAACCGATCGGGGAGCTGTTTTTT. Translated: CASSLGGLGQPIGELFF. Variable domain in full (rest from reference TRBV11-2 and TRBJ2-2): EAGVAQSPRYKIIEKRQSVAFWCNPISGHATLYWYQQILGQGPKLLIQFQNNGVVDDSQLPKDRFSAERLKGVDSTLKIQPAKLEDSAVYLCASSLGGLGQPIGELFFGEGSRLTVL.

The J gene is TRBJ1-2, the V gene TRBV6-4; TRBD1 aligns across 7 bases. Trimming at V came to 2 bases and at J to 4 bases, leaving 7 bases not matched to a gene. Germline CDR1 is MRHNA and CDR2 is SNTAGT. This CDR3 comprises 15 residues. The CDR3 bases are TGTGCCAGCAGTGACCAGGGGGACCCCTTCTATGGCTACACCTTC. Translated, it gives CASSDQGDPFYGYTF.

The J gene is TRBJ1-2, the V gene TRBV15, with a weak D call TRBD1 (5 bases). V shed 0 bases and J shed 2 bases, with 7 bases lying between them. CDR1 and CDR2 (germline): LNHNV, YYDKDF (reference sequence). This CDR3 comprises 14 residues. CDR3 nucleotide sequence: TGTGCCACCAGCAGAGATGACAGAAACTATGGCTACACCTTC. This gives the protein CATSRDDRNYGYTF.

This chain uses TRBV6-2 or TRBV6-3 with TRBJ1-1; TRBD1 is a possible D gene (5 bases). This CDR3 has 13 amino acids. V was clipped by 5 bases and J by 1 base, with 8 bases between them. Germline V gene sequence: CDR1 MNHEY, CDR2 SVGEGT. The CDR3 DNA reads TGTGCCAGCAGTAGGACAAGGAACACTGAAGCTTTCTTT. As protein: CASSRTRNTEAFF.

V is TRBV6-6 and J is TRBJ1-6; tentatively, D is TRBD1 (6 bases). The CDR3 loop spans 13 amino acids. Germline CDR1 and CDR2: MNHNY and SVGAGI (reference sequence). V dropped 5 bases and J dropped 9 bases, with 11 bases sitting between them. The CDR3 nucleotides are TGTGCCAGCAGTGGCCAGGGGATTTCACCCCTCCACTTT. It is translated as CASSGQGISPLHF.

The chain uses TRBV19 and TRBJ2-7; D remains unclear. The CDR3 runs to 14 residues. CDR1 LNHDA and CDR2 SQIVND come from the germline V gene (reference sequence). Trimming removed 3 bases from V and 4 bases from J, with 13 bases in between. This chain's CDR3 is CASSMIGLGYEQYF. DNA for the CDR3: TGTGCCAGTAGTATGATAGGTCTGGGATACGAGCAGTACTTC.